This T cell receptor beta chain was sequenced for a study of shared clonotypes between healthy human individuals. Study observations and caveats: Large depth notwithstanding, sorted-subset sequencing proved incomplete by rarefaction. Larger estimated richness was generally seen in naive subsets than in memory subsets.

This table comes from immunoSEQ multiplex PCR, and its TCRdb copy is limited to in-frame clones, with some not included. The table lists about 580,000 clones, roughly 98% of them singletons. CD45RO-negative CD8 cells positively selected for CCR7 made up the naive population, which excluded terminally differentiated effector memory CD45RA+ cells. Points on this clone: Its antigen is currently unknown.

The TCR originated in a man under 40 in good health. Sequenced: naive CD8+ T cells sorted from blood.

Written as DNA, the CDR3 is TGTGCCAGCAGCGTACAACCTACCGCCACAGATACGCAGTATTTT. Its protein product is CASSVQPTATDTQYF. V is TRBV9 and J is TRBJ2-3, with D unclear. The CDR3 extends over 15 amino acids. Deletions cut 1 base from V and 2 bases from J, with 11 bases between. CDR1 and CDR2 (germline): SGDLS, YYNGEE.